The 20 T cell receptor beta chains presented below share a single source sample, sequenced in a study of T-cell memory formation after mild COVID-19 (dated by TCRdb to about 2021). The library came from 5' RACE. Instrument used: Illumina NovaSeq 6000. Through fastp at Q25 and MiXCR, TCRdb rebuilt clones from the public reads, retaining in-frame beta chains. Each entry is one CDR3 protein sequence, shown with its most common DNA and genes. The sample yields under 200,000 distinct CDR3 sequences; approximately 10% were counted once. Approximately 3.8% of the sample is held by the ten biggest clonotypes. The sequencing input was PBMCs or a T cell subset sorted from them (not recorded which). Source of these receptors: a young man who had mild COVID-19 (a few samples of this study predate the infection). The sample titles of this study are shuffled in the database, so cell type and time point are left out; the donor was told from shared clones.

Only a few counts were recorded for this clonotype. The CDR3 DNA follows: TGTGCCAGCAGTTACTTCTGGGCCACCACCGGGGAGCTGTTTTTT. This codes for CASSYFWATTGELFF. This chain uses TRBV6-5 with TRBJ2-2; D gene ambiguous. Trimming left V 1 base short and J 4 bases short, with 10 bases between. CDR3 size: 15 residues. Germline CDR1 reads MNHEY; CDR2 reads SVGAGI.

V gene TRBV7-2 combines with J gene TRBJ2-5, with 10 positions matching TRBD2. This CDR3 is 16 amino acids long. V trimming: 5 bases; J trimming: 4 bases; junction bases outside the gene matches: 10. Per the germline V gene, CDR1 is SGHTA and CDR2 is FQGNSA. CDR3: CASSLQAGGPRETQYF. The CDR3 DNA is TGTGCCAGCAGCCTCCAAGCGGGGGGGCCCCGAGAGACCCAGTACTTC.

This chain links TRBV7-2 with TRBJ2-7, with 9 positions matching TRBD1. Germline loops: CDR1 SGHTA, CDR2 FQGNSA. The length of the CDR3 is 15 residues. The ends lost 2 bases at V and 4 bases at J; junction bases unmatched: 6. The CDR3 sequence is CASSLPGTGRYEQYV. In DNA form, the CDR3 reads TGTGCCAGCAGCTTACCCGGGACAGGGCGTTACGAGCAGTACGTC.

V gene TRBV29-1 combines with J gene TRBJ1-1; possible D gene TRBD1, 6 bases. The V gene lost 5 bases and the J gene lost 1 base, with 8 bases spanning the gap. CDR3 length: 12 residues. Germline values: CDR1 SQVTM, CDR2 ANQGSEA. Here the CDR3 reads CSVRGGNTEAFF. CDR3 sequence (DNA): TGCAGCGTTAGGGGGGGGAACACTGAAGCTTTCTTT.

This clonotype has a handful of counts. This rearrangement joins TRBV20-1 to TRBJ2-7; 12 bases are shared with TRBD2. The CDR3 is made up of 15 amino acids. Germline lookup yields CDR1 DFQATT and CDR2 SNEGSKA (reference sequence). The CDR3 here is CRLRTSGDSSYEQYF. The CDR3, as DNA: TGCAGGTTACGGACTAGCGGGGACAGCTCCTACGAGCAGTACTTC.

The sample holds a few counts of this clonotype. The chain is built from TRBV5-1 and TRBJ1-6; D uncertain. V lost 0 bases and J lost 7, with 11 bases in between. Germline CDR1 and CDR2: SGHRS and YFSETQ. The CDR3 length is 15 residues. As DNA, the CDR3 is TGCGCCAGCAGCTTGGTAGGGCCACGAAATTCACCCCTCCACTTT. Translation: CASSLVGPRNSPLHF.

The J gene is TRBJ2-7, the V gene TRBV20-1; 9 bases fit TRBD1. This CDR3 contains 13 residues. J gave up 2 bases and V 3 bases, and 2 bases lay outside the gene matches. Germline values: CDR1 DFQATT, CDR2 SNEGSKA (reference sequence). The CDR3 bases are TGCAGTGCTAGGTGGACAGGGGCCTACGAGCAGTACTTC. As protein: CSARWTGAYEQYF.

V is TRBV28 and J is TRBJ2-3, with 9 bases that match TRBD2. Germline assignment: CDR1 MDHEN and CDR2 SYDVKM. The CDR3 totals 21 residues. With V trimmed by 5 bases and J by 2 bases, 23 bases remained unmatched. The CDR3 loop reads CASSPPWGSGGSHHLTDTQYF. The CDR3 bases are TGTGCCAGCAGTCCACCGTGGGGTAGCGGGGGAAGCCACCACCTCACAGATACGCAGTATTTT.

This clonotype was detected a few times. The gene calls are TRBV6-2 or TRBV6-3 and TRBJ1-5, with D tentatively TRBD1 (6 bases). Trimming shortened V by 5 bases and J by 0 bases, and 17 bases separated the two germline ends. The V gene's germline CDR1 is MNHEY and CDR2 SVGEGT. The CDR3 is 17 residues long. The CDR3 is CASSPDRRRDSNQPQHF. Here the CDR3 DNA reads TGTGCCAGCAGTCCTGACAGGCGGAGGGATAGCAATCAGCCCCAGCATTTT.

The genes are TRBV6-5 and TRBJ1-3, with D hard to call. The germline V gene encodes CDR1 MNHEY and CDR2 SVGAGI. The CDR3 is 11 residues long. V lost 7 bases and J 3 bases, leaving 4 bases between the germline ends. CDR3 region: CASTLGNTIYF. CDR3 coding DNA: TGTGCCAGCACTCTTGGAAACACCATATATTTT.

This sequence joins TRBV2 and TRBJ1-1; D remains ambiguous. The germline CDR1 and CDR2 sequences are SNHLY and FYNNEI. The V and J ends lost 6 bases and 1 base respectively, with 9 bases between them. This CDR3 region has 13 residues. This CDR3 is CASRALGNTEAFF. The DNA for the CDR3 is TGTGCCAGCAGGGCCCTAGGGAACACTGAAGCTTTCTTT.

Only a few counts were recorded for this clonotype. The V call is TRBV12-3 or TRBV12-4, the J call TRBJ1-1, with D possibly TRBD1 on 6 matching bases. The CDR3 has 14 residues. The V and J ends lost 2 bases and 2 bases respectively, with 9 bases between them. CDR3 amino acids: CASSLRGRNTEAFF. The CDR3 nucleotides read TGTGCCAGCAGTTTACGGGGGCGAAACACTGAAGCTTTCTTT.

This clonotype was observed many times. Sequence at one end of the junction differs from germline and may be a read error. The rearrangement uses TRBV5-1 and TRBJ1-4, with TRBD1 matching 9 bases. The CDR3 has 14 amino acids. The V gene's germline CDR1 is SGHRS and CDR2 YFSETQ. The CDR3 here is CASSLDRGGEKLFF. Written as DNA, the CDR3 is TGTGCCAGCAGCTTAGACAGGGGGGGTGAAAAACTGTTTTTT. Together with reference TRBV5-1 and TRBJ1-4, the CDR3 gives the full variable domain: KAGVTQTPRYLIKTRGQQVTLSCSPISGHRSVSWYQQTPGQGLQFLFEYFSETQRNKGNFPGRFSGRQFSNSRSEMNVSTLELGDSALYLCASSLDRGGEKLFFGSGTQLSVL.

This clonotype was recorded a few times. This sequence joins TRBV20-1 and TRBJ2-1; D gene unclear. There are 14 residues in the CDR3. The germline gives CDR1 DFQATT, CDR2 SNEGSKA (reference sequence). V was trimmed by 2 bases and J by 0 bases, leaving 8 bases between them. The CDR3 reads CSARLPGSYNEQFF. CDR3 DNA: TGCAGTGCTAGATTGCCAGGCTCCTACAATGAGCAGTTCTTC.

This clonotype was counted many times. The rearrangement links TRBV29-1 to TRBJ2-2; the D is unclear. Per the germline V gene, CDR1 is SQVTM and CDR2 is ANQGSEA. The CDR3 runs 13 residues. The V gene lost 0 bases and the J gene lost 5 bases, with 7 bases spanning the gap. Here the CDR3 reads CSVEEQRTGELFF. CDR3 bases: TGCAGCGTTGAAGAACAGAGGACCGGGGAGCTGTTTTTT.

Ten or more counts support this clonotype. This rearrangement joins TRBV20-1 to TRBJ1-1; perhaps TRBD1 as D (5 bases). This CDR3 has 16 amino acids. Trimming pared 2 bases from V and 2 bases from J, leaving 18 bases between. Looked up from germline, CDR1 is DFQATT and CDR2 is SNEGSKA (reference sequence). The CDR3 bases are TGCAGTGCTAGACTCCCCTTGACAGATCTCAACACTGAAGCTTTCTTT. As protein: CSARLPLTDLNTEAFF.

This clonotype was counted a few times. The V call is TRBV6-6, the J call TRBJ1-4; a possible D gene is TRBD1 (5 bases). V was cut by 7 bases and J by 0 bases, with 9 bases left in between. Germline V gives CDR1 MNHNY, CDR2 SVGAGI (reference sequence). This CDR3 contains 14 residues. The CDR3 here is CASIGGATNEKLFF. In nucleotides, the CDR3 is TGTGCCAGCATTGGGGGGGCAACTAATGAAAAACTGTTTTTT.

This clonotype has a handful of counts. The rearrangement joins TRBV18 to TRBJ2-5; TRBD1 agrees at 9 bases. This CDR3 spans 16 amino acids. J was trimmed by 3 bases and V by 3 bases; bases with no gene match: 8. Germline V gene lookup returns CDR1 KGHSH and CDR2 LQKENI. The CDR3 is CASSPPPGTGKETQYF. For the CDR3, the DNA is TGTGCCAGCTCACCCCCACCCGGGACAGGGAAAGAGACCCAGTACTTC. The full variable domain, in which reference TRBV18 and TRBJ2-5 provide the parts outside the CDR3, is NAGVMQNPRHLVRRRGQEARLRCSPMKGHSHVYWYRQLPEEGLKFMVYLQKENIIDESGMPKERFSAEFPKEGPSILRIQQVVRGDSAAYFCASSPPPGTGKETQYFGPGTRLLVL.

This clonotype was seen ten or more times. The rearrangement joins TRBV5-1 to TRBJ2-3, with TRBD2 matching 7 bases. This CDR3 is 15 amino acids long. The J segment lost 0 bases and the V segment lost 5 bases, leaving 6 bases of the junction unmatched. The germline CDR1 and CDR2 sequences are SGHRS and YFSETQ. In DNA form, the CDR3 reads TGCGCCAGCAGGGGGTCTAGCGGAAGCACAGATACGCAGTATTTT. It is translated as CASRGSSGSTDTQYF.

The chain is built from TRBV12-3 or TRBV12-4 and TRBJ1-2; TRBD1 matches at 8 bases. The CDR3 contains 14 residues. V shed 6 bases and J 6 bases; nucleotides not matched to a gene: 9. DNA for the CDR3: TGTGCCAGCAGGCAGGACAGGGTTCGGGATGGCTACACCTTC. It encodes CASRQDRVRDGYTF.